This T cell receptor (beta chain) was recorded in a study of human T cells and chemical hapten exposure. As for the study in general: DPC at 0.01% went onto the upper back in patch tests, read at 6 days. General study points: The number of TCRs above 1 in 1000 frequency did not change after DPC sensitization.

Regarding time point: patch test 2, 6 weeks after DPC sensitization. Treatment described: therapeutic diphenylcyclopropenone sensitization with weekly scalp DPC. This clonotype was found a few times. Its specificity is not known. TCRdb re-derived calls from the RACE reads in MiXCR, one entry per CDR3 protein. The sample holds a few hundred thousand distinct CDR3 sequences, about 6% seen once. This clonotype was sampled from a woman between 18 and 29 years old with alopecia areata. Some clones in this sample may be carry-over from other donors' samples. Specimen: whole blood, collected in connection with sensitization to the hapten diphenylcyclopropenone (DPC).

This CDR3 is CASSQDNRGGHQETQYF. The DNA of the CDR3 is TGCGCCAGCAGCCAAGATAACCGCGGGGGGCACCAAGAGACCCAGTACTTC. The chain has TRBV4-1 and TRBJ2-5; TRBD2 agrees at 8 bases. The CDR3 totals 17 residues. The germline V gene encodes CDR1 MGHRA and CDR2 YSYEKL. V lost 0 bases to trimming and J lost 0 bases; unmatched junction nucleotides: 6.